One T cell receptor (beta chain) is described in this entry. As yet, its antigen is unknown. An end of the junction differs from the germline gene, which may be a read error. TCR beta CDR3 regions were amplified from RNA. A first-round RT-PCR of the TCR CDR3 used the HTBI primer set. TCRdb ran MiXCR on the multiplex PCR reads and lists one entry per CDR3 protein. Among 550,000 to 700,000 distinct CDR3 sequences, around 45% were seen once, and the ten largest hold roughly 19%. The entry originates in a study of T cells in Graves' hyperthyroidism and ophthalmopathy. Points from the study as a whole: Most clonotypes expanded in the thyroid (above 0.001) were also present in blood.

Uncontrolled infections, other autoimmune diseases, pregnancy or lactation led to exclusion of patients. The sequenced sample was peripheral blood or thyroid tissue (not recorded which). This TCR was recovered from an adult woman with Graves' disease, either hyperthyroidism or ophthalmopathy (not recorded which).

CDR3 amino acids: CTSSRDSTYEQYF. The CDR3 coding sequence is TGTACCAGCAGCCGGGACAGCACCTACGAGCAGTACTTC. V gene TRBV27 combines with J gene TRBJ2-7; 7 bases are a match to TRBD1. Germline V CDR1 and CDR2: MNHEY, SMNVEV (reference sequence). This CDR3 has 13 residues.